Each of the 32 T cell receptor beta chains below was sequenced from the same sample in a study of T cell responses to AZD1222 COVID-19 vaccine. Assay used: immunoSEQ multiplex PCR; TCRdb lists only in-frame clones, some missing. The sample consists of some 110,000 clones, roughly nine tenths of them appearing once. Material: peripheral blood, obtained on day 0 of AZD1222 vaccination. These receptors were obtained from an adult in good health.

V gene TRBV2 combines with J gene TRBJ2-7; tentatively, D is TRBD1 (5 bases). The CDR3 length is 14 residues. Trimming removed 4 bases from V and 7 bases from J, with 17 bases in between. Germline-derived CDR1 and CDR2 are SNHLY and FYNNEI. The CDR3 DNA reads as TGTGCCAGCAGTGCCCGTCAGGGCGCTGGAGAGCAGTACTTC. Its protein product is CASSARQGAGEQYF.

The CDR3 region is CASSLGAARGGPETQYF. In DNA, the CDR3 is TGTGCCAGCAGCTTAGGGGCAGCGCGGGGGGGCCCCGAGACCCAGTACTTC. The chain employs TRBV7-3 and TRBJ2-5; 9 bases line up with TRBD2. Trimming at V came to 2 bases and at J to 5 bases, leaving 12 bases not matched to a gene. There are 17 residues in the CDR3. Looked up from germline, CDR1 is SGHTA and CDR2 is FQGTGA.

This CDR3 is CASSPGGGTIEQYF. The CDR3 DNA reads as TGTGCCAGCAGTCCCGGGGGGGGCACAATCGAGCAGTACTTC. The chain carries TRBV27 and TRBJ2-7; 8 bases map to TRBD2. The CDR3 is made up of 14 amino acids. Germline CDR1 MNHEY, CDR2 SMNVEV (reference sequence). Trimming cost V 5 bases and J 6 bases; bases outside gene matches: 9.

V gene TRBV1 combines with J gene TRBJ2-2; TRBD2, the table's D call, lacks a check against the DNA. TRBV1 is an annotated pseudogene. The CDR3 sequence is 17 residues long. The CDR3, as DNA: TGCACCAGCAGGCTCCCGGGACTAGCGAGTCCCACCGGGGAGCTGTTTTTT. This sequence encodes CTSRLPGLASPTGELFF.

This sequence joins TRBV6-5 and TRBJ1-1; D is perhaps TRBD1 (5 bases). V was clipped by 5 bases and J by 1 base, with 8 bases between them. The germline V gene encodes CDR1 MNHEY and CDR2 SVGAGI. This CDR3 has 13 residues. CDR3 DNA: TGTGCCAGCAGTAGGCAGGGGAACACTGAAGCTTTCTTT. This sequence encodes CASSRQGNTEAFF.

The rearrangement joins TRBV5-4 to TRBJ2-6, with TRBD1 identical over 9 bases. V lost 5 bases, J lost 0 bases, and 12 bases stayed unmatched. In germline, CDR1 is SGHNT, CDR2 YYREEE (reference sequence). The CDR3 extends over 19 amino acids. Here the CDR3 reads CASRPTGGRGRSGANVLTF. CDR3 nucleotide sequence: TGTGCCAGCAGACCTACAGGGGGCCGAGGACGCTCTGGGGCCAACGTCCTGACTTTC.

The chain joins TRBV7-3 to TRBJ2-2; D is unclear. The CDR3 spans 15 residues. Germline assignment: CDR1 SGHTA and CDR2 FQGTGA. V dropped 1 base and J dropped 0 bases, with 6 bases sitting between them. This CDR3 is CASSLIGPNTGELFF. DNA of the CDR3: TGTGCCAGCAGCTTAATAGGACCGAACACCGGGGAGCTGTTTTTT.

The rearrangement joins TRBV7-2 to TRBJ2-3; 7 bases map to TRBD2. The CDR3 is 14 residues long. V shed 1 base, J shed 2 bases, and the junction held 0 bases outside the gene matches. CDR1 is SGHTA and CDR2 is FQGNSA in the germline V gene. The DNA of the CDR3 is TGTGCCAGCAGCTTAGGACTAGCCACAGATACGCAGTATTTT. The encoded protein is CASSLGLATDTQYF.

V and J are TRBV4-2 and TRBJ2-1, with D hard to call. Germline V gene data show CDR1 as LGHNA and CDR2 as YNFKEQ. This CDR3 comprises 16 residues. With 0 bases removed from V and 8 bases from J, the gap between germline ends came to 17 bases. Written as DNA, the CDR3 is TGTGCCAGCAGCCAAGAAAGCGCCCCTAGGGTCGATGAGCAGTTCTTC. It specifies CASSQESAPRVDEQFF.

The chain joins TRBV30 to TRBJ1-3, with D perhaps matching TRBD1 (5 bases). This CDR3 region has 21 residues. Germline values: CDR1 GTSNPN, CDR2 SVGIG (reference sequence). The V and J ends lost 2 bases and 0 bases respectively, with 29 bases between them. This CDR3 is CAWSIKGPTEFRRHSGNTIYF. The CDR3 DNA reads as TGTGCCTGGAGTATAAAGGGCCCGACAGAATTCCGTCGACACTCTGGAAACACCATATATTTT. Filled out from reference TRBV30 and TRBJ1-3, the complete variable domain reads SQTIHQWPATLVQPVGSPLSLECTVEGTSNPNLYWYRQAAGRGLQLLFYSVGIGQISSEVPQNLSASRPQDRQFILSSKKLLLSDSGFYLCAWSIKGPTEFRRHSGNTIYFGEGSWLTVV.

This clone came up a few times. This sample includes further DNA sequences coding for the same CDR3. The rearrangement joins TRBV16 to TRBJ1-5; 12 bases line up with TRBD1. CDR1 is KGHSY and CDR2 is FQNENV in the germline V gene. The CDR3 consists of 16 residues. V gave up 2 bases and J gave up 5 bases; unmatched junction bases: 4. The CDR3 region has the DNA TGTGCCAGCAGCCAACCGGGACAGGGGGCGGATCAGCCCCAGCATTTT. It specifies CASSQPGQGADQPQHF.

This chain joins TRBV6-5 and TRBJ2-1; 9 bases fit TRBD2. CDR1 is MNHEY and CDR2 is SVGAGI in the germline V gene. CDR3 size: 16 residues. The V and J ends lost 1 base and 2 bases, in that order; junction bases with no gene match: 3. Here the CDR3 DNA reads TGTGCCAGCAGTTACTTAGCGGGGGCTCCCTACAATGAGCAGTTCTTC. It is translated as CASSYLAGAPYNEQFF.

The rearrangement joins TRBV21-1 to TRBJ1-6; the DNA was not used to check the table's D call, TRBD1. TRBV21-1 is an annotated pseudogene. The CDR3 consists of 16 residues. Here the CDR3 DNA reads TGTGCCAGCAGCTTTTGTGGGGGCGATTATAATTCACCCCTCCACTTT. Translation gives CASSFCGGDYNSPLHF.

The chain carries TRBV4-2 and TRBJ2-1; the match to TRBD2 covers 7 bases. There are 13 residues in the CDR3. Germline values: CDR1 LGHNA, CDR2 YNFKEQ. V dropped 4 bases and J dropped 10; count of bases not matched to a gene: 7. The CDR3 nucleotides read TGTGCCAGCAGCCTTCCTAGCGGCTTAGAGCAGTTCTTC. Translating it yields CASSLPSGLEQFF.

This chain connects TRBV2 to TRBJ1-6; D not resolved. Trimming left V 2 bases short and J 8 bases short, with 7 bases between. The germline gives CDR1 SNHLY, CDR2 FYNNEI. CDR3 length equals 13 residues. The CDR3 region has the DNA TGTGCCAGCAGTGAAAGTGGAGATTCACCCCTCCACTTT. It is translated as CASSESGDSPLHF.

The chain uses TRBV5-6 and TRBJ2-7; possible D gene TRBD2, 6 bases. CDR1 SGHDT and CDR2 YYEEEE come from the germline V gene. The CDR3 runs 15 residues. V was cut by 0 bases and J by 1 base, with 11 bases left in between. The DNA of the CDR3 is TGTGCCAGCAGCTTGGTTCCGGGAGAGTCCTACGAGCAGTACTTC. Its translation is CASSLVPGESYEQYF.

The chain joins TRBV5-4 to TRBJ2-5; 7 bases align to TRBD1. Germline values: CDR1 SGHNT, CDR2 YYREEE (reference sequence). This CDR3 is 14 amino acids long. The V gene end was trimmed by 4 bases and the J gene end by 2 bases; junction bases not matched to a gene: 5. CDR3 sequence reads: CASSHTRGQETQYF. CDR3 DNA sequence: TGTGCCAGCAGCCACACCAGGGGGCAAGAGACCCAGTACTTC.

The rearrangement joins TRBV5-6 to TRBJ1-2; 7 bases align to TRBD1. Germline CDR1 reads SGHDT; CDR2 reads YYEEEE. This CDR3 comprises 14 residues. V dropped 0 bases and J dropped 4; count of bases not matched to a gene: 3. For the CDR3, the DNA is TGTGCCAGCAGCTTGGGGACAGGAACCTATGGCTACACCTTC. Translation: CASSLGTGTYGYTF.

This clone was detected only once. The genes are TRBV28 and TRBJ1-6; no definite D call. The CDR3 loop spans 15 amino acids. Deletions cut 3 bases from V and 10 bases from J, with 16 bases between. Germline V CDR1 and CDR2: MDHEN, SYDVKM. CDR3 nucleotide sequence: TGTGCCAGCAGTTTTGCAGCCCGGACGACCTCACCCCTCCACTTT. Protein product: CASSFAARTTSPLHF.

The V and J genes are TRBV27 and TRBJ1-4; D is perhaps TRBD1 (6 bases). In germline, CDR1 is MNHEY, CDR2 SMNVEV (reference sequence). V gave up 6 bases and J gave up 6 bases, with 20 bases separating them. This CDR3 comprises 16 residues. CDR3 DNA sequence: TGTGCCAGCAGCTCAACTCCCGGGACATCGTATGAAAAACTGTTTTTT. Encoded protein: CASSSTPGTSYEKLFF.

This clone came up once. The chain joins TRBV5-6 to TRBJ2-7, with a tentative D call TRBD2 (5 bases). V was shortened by 2 bases and J by 3 bases, with 15 bases between the two germline ends. The CDR3 is made up of 15 amino acids. The germline V gene encodes CDR1 SGHDT and CDR2 YYEEEE. The CDR3 is CASSLGAVPYYEQYF. The CDR3 DNA is TGTGCCAGCAGCTTAGGAGCGGTTCCCTACTACGAGCAGTACTTC.

The J gene is TRBJ2-1, the V gene TRBV6-4, with D possibly called TRBD1 or TRBD2 (7 bases each). CDR1 and CDR2 (germline): MRHNA, SNTAGT. There are 14 residues in the CDR3. V was pared by 2 bases and J by 8 bases, with 13 bases between. Here the CDR3 reads CASSDGRGRDEQFF. In nucleotides, the CDR3 is TGTGCCAGCAGTGACGGCAGGGGGAGGGATGAGCAGTTCTTC.

V usage is TRBV29-1 and J usage is TRBJ2-1, with TRBD1 matching 11 bases. V was clipped by 7 bases and J by 9 bases; unmatched bases: 11. CDR1 is SQVTM and CDR2 is ANQGSEA in the germline V gene. The CDR3 is 14 amino acids. CDR3 sequence: CSGSGQGAFSEQFF. DNA of the CDR3: TGCAGCGGGAGCGGACAGGGGGCCTTCAGTGAGCAGTTCTTC.

J is TRBJ1-5 and V is TRBV28; 8 bases are a match to TRBD1. With 5 bases clipped from V and 2 bases from J, the junction kept 5 bases outside the gene matches. The CDR3 is 15 amino acids. CDR1 is MDHEN, CDR2 SYDVKM, per germline. The CDR3 DNA is TGTGCCAGCAGTACCCCGACAGGGGGCAATCAGCCCCAGCATTTT. Protein: CASSTPTGGNQPQHF.

The chain combines TRBV13 with TRBJ1-3; maybe TRBD1 (6 bases). CDR1 and CDR2 from the germline V gene are PRHDT and FYEKMQ (reference sequence). The CDR3 runs to 13 residues. V lost 5 bases to trimming and J lost 10 bases, with 15 bases between them. The CDR3 region is CASSPRGHQTIYF. The CDR3 DNA is TGTGCCAGCAGCCCCCGGGGGCATCAGACCATATATTTT.

The rearrangement links TRBV5-1 to TRBJ1-2; D perhaps matches TRBD1 (5 bases). The length of the CDR3 is 17 residues. The germline gives CDR1 SGHRS, CDR2 YFSETQ. V dropped 2 bases and J dropped 8 bases, with 25 bases sitting between them. The CDR3 bases are TGCGCCAGCAGCTTAGGACCTGGGGAAGGGACCCGAAGGGGCTACACCTTC. It encodes CASSLGPGEGTRRGYTF.

The chain carries TRBV5-1 and TRBJ2-7; TRBD2 matches 9 bases. The CDR3 has 15 amino acids. Germline V CDR1 and CDR2: SGHRS, YFSETQ. With 3 bases clipped from V and 2 bases from J, the junction kept 6 bases outside the gene matches. CDR3: CASSSVGGRAYEQYF. CDR3 bases: TGCGCCAGCAGCTCCGTCGGCGGGAGGGCCTACGAGCAGTACTTC.

This clone was counted a few times. This sequence joins TRBV27 and TRBJ1-5; 10 nucleotides agree with TRBD1. CDR1 and CDR2 from the germline V gene are MNHEY and SMNVEV (reference sequence). Losses at the gene ends were 3 bases for V and 4 bases for J; bases not matched to a gene: 3. The CDR3 is made up of 15 amino acids. This CDR3 is CASSLGQGPNQPQHF. In DNA, the CDR3 is TGTGCCAGCAGTTTGGGACAGGGGCCTAATCAGCCCCAGCATTTT.

V is TRBV5-6 and J is TRBJ2-2, with 8 bases identical to TRBD1. This CDR3 contains 15 residues. Trimming removed 4 bases from V and 0 bases from J; junction bases left unmatched: 2. In germline, CDR1 is SGHDT, CDR2 YYEEEE. The CDR3 bases are TGTGCCAGCAGCCCGACAGGGGCGAACACCGGGGAGCTGTTTTTT. This codes for CASSPTGANTGELFF.

In this sample, this clone turned up a few times. The chain combines TRBV20-1 with TRBJ2-7; D remains ambiguous. In germline, CDR1 is DFQATT, CDR2 SNEGSKA (reference sequence). The CDR3 consists of 11 residues. V was clipped by 1 base and J by 5 bases, with 6 bases between them. CDR3 protein: CSARVWDEQYF. The CDR3 nucleotides are TGCAGTGCTAGAGTGTGGGACGAGCAGTACTTC.

V is TRBV20-1 and J is TRBJ1-1; D is possibly TRBD1 (6 bases). Germline CDR1 DFQATT, CDR2 SNEGSKA (reference sequence). CDR3 length: 11 amino acids. The ends were cut back, 4 bases at V and 6 bases at J, with 9 bases in the middle. The CDR3 bases are TGCAGTGCTATCAGGGGTCCTGAAGCTTTCTTT. Amino acids: CSAIRGPEAFF.

The chain employs TRBV7-9 and TRBJ1-2; TRBD1 matches at 7 bases. The V gene end was trimmed by 5 bases and the J gene end by 3 bases; junction bases not matched to a gene: 9. Germline lookup yields CDR1 SEHNR and CDR2 FQNEAQ (reference sequence). The CDR3 sequence is 15 residues long. CDR3 sequence: CASSVQGGLYYGYTF. In DNA form, the CDR3 reads TGTGCCAGCAGCGTTCAGGGGGGACTCTACTATGGCTACACCTTC. Variable domain in full (rest from reference TRBV7-9 and TRBJ1-2): DTGVSQNPRHKITKRGQNVTFRCDPISEHNRLYWYRQTLGQGPEFLTYFQNEAQLEKSRLLSDRFSAERPKGSFSTLEIQRTEQGDSAMYLCASSVQGGLYYGYTFGSGTRLTVV.